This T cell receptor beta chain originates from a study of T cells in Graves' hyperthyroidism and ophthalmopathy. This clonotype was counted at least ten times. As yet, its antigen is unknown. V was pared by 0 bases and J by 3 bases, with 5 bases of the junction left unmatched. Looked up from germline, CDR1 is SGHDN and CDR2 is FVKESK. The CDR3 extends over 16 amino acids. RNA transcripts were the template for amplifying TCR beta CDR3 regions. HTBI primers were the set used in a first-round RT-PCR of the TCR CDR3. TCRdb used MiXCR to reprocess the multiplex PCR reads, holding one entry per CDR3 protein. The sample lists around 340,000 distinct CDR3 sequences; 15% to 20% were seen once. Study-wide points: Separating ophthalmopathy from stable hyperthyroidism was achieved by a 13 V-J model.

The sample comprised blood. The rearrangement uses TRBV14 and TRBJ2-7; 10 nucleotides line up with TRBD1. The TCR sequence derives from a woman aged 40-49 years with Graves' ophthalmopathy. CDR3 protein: CASSQDRGQGFYEQYF. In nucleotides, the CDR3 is TGTGCCAGCAGCCAAGATAGGGGACAGGGGTTCTACGAGCAGTACTTC. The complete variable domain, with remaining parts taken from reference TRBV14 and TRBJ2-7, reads EAGVTQFPSHSVIEKGQTVTLRCDPISGHDNLYWYRRVMGKEIKFLLHFVKESKQDESGMPNNRFLAERTGGTYSTLKVQPAELEDSGVYFCASSQDRGQGFYEQYFGPGTRLTVT.